Detailed here is one T cell receptor beta chain. The CDR3 is 13 residues long. Trimming shortened V by 3 bases and J by 6 bases, and 7 bases separated the two germline ends. CDR1 is SGDLS, CDR2 YYNGEE, per germline. This sample was included in a study of T cell responses to AZD1222 COVID-19 vaccine. Profiling relied on immunoSEQ multiplex PCR, and the TCRdb table lists in-frame clones only, not all of them. Among fewer than 45,000 clones listed, 83% were seen once. The chain links TRBV9 to TRBJ1-6; D unresolved. The sequences come from peripheral blood, collected on day 0 of AZD1222 vaccination. The receptor comes from an adult in good health. The CDR3 region has the DNA TGTGCCAGCAGCGCCCTCGGTAATTCACCCCTCCACTTT. Its translation is CASSALGNSPLHF.